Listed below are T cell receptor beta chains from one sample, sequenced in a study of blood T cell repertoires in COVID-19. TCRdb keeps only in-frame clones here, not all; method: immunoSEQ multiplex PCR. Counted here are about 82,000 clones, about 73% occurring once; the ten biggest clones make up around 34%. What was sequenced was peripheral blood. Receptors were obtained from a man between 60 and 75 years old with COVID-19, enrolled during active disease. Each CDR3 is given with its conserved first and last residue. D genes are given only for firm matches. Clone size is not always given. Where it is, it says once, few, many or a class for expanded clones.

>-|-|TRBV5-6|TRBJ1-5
TGTGTCAAAAAGGGGGTGGAAACGGGCGGAGATCAGCCCCAGCATTTT
CVKKGVETGGDQPQHF
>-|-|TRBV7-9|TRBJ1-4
TGTGCCAGCAGCTTAGTGGCCGTATCTAATGAAAAACTGTTTTTT
CASSLVAVSNEKLFF
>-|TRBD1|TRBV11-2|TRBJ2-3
TGTGCCAGCAGCCCTGGGACAGGGCCCACAGATACGCAGTATTTT
CASSPGTGPTDTQYF
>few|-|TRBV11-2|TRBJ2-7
TGTGCCAGCAGCTCCGCTCCTCGAGGGAGGAACCCCTACGAGCAGTACTTC
CASSSAPRGRNPYEQYF
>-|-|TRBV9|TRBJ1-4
TGTGCCAGCAGCGGACGCACGGGACAAGGAAATGAAAAACTGTTTTTT
CASSGRTGQGNEKLFF
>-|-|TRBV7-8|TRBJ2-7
TGTGCCAGCAGCTACGGTAGATCCTACGAGCAGTACTTC
CASSYGRSYEQYF
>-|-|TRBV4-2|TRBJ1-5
TGTGCCAGCAGCCGCGAGCAAGGCAATCAGCCCCAGCATTTT
CASSREQGNQPQHF
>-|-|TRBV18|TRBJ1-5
TGTGCCAGCTCACCAGGGCAGGTTGGTCAGCCCCAGCATTTT
CASSPGQVGQPQHF
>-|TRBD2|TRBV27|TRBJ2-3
TGTGCCAGCAGTTTATTGGGCGCTAGCGGGACCGCCATGGATACGCAGTATTTT
CASSLLGASGTAMDTQYF
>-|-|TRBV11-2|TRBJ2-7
TGTGCCAGCAGCCGACCTAATCGTGGAGGGGGGGACTCCTACGAGCAGTACTTC
CASSRPNRGGGDSYEQYF
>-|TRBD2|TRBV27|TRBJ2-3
TGTGCCAGCAGCTCCGGGACTACTGGGAGCACAGATACGCAGTATTTT
CASSSGTTGSTDTQYF
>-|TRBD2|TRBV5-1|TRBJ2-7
TGCGCCAGCAGCTTGATGCCTAGCGGGACCGCCTACGAGCAGTACTTC
CASSLMPSGTAYEQYF
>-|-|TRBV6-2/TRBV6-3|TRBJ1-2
TGTGCCAGCAGTTACTCGATGGGGCCTAGTGGCTACACCTTC
CASSYSMGPSGYTF
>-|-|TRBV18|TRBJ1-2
TGTGCCAGCTCAGATACCAGCACCGGGACCCCGGAGGGTGGCTACACCTTC
CASSDTSTGTPEGGYTF
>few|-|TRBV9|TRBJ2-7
TGTGCCAGCAGCCAGAACAACTTAGGAGGGCAAGAGCAGTACTTC
CASSQNNLGGQEQYF
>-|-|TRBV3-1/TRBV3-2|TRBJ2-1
TGTGCCAGCAGCCAAGAGGGTTGGTTGGGGGGTAATGAGCAGTTCTTC
CASSQEGWLGGNEQFF
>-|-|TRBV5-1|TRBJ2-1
TGCGCCAGCAGCTTGGTGCAGGGGAGGGGCGAGCAGTTCTTC
CASSLVQGRGEQFF
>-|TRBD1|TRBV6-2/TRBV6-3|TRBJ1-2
TGTGCCAGCAGCCCCACGGGACAGGTTCTCTATGGCTACACCTTC
CASSPTGQVLYGYTF
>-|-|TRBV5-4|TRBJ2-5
TGTGCCAGCAGCTTCGGTCTCCAAGAGACCCAGTACTTC
CASSFGLQETQYF
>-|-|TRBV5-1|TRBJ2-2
TGCGCCAGCAGTTTGGTATCTCCCGCGAACACCGGGGAGCTGTTTTTT
CASSLVSPANTGELFF
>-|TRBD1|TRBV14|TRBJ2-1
TGTGCCAGCAGCCAACTCTCAGGGGGCCGGTACAATGAGCAGTTCTTC
CASSQLSGGRYNEQFF
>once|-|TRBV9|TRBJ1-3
TGTGCCAGCAGCGCAGGACAAAGCTCTGGAAACACCATATATTTT
CASSAGQSSGNTIYF
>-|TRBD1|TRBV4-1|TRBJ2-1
TGCGCCAGCAGCCAACAGGGGGCAACCCCCTACAATGAGCAGTTCTTC
CASSQQGATPYNEQFF
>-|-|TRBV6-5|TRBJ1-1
TGTGCCAGCAGTTACCGAAGCGGGTTAACGAACACTGAAGCTTTCTTT
CASSYRSGLTNTEAFF
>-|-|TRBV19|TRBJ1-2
TGTGCCAGTAGTGCTGGGGGGGATGCTAACTATGGCTACACCTTC
CASSAGGDANYGYTF
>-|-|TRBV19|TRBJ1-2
TGTGCCAGTAGCCTCGACAGGTCCCGGTATGGCTACACCTTC
CASSLDRSRYGYTF
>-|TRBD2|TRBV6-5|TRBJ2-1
TGTGCCAGCGACGGTGCGGGGGGACACAATGAGCAGTTCTTC
CASDGAGGHNEQFF
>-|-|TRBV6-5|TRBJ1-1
TGTGCCAGCAGATTTACAGCCATGAACACTGAAGCTTTCTTT
CASRFTAMNTEAFF
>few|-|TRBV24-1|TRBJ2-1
TGTGCCACCAGTGATGCAGCGCGGGTCCATGAGCAGTTCTTC
CATSDAARVHEQFF
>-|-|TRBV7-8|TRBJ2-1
TGTGCCAGCAGCCCCCCGCCTCGCGGGTACAATGAGCAGTTCTTC
CASSPPPRGYNEQFF
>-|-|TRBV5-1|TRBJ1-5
TGCGCCAGCAGCTTGGTGGCGGGTAGCAATCAGCCCCAGCATTTT
CASSLVAGSNQPQHF
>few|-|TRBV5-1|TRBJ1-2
TGCGCCAGCAGCTTCAGGGGCCCTAGGGATGGCTACACCTTC
CASSFRGPRDGYTF
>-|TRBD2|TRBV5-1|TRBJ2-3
TGCGCCAGCCAGGTTCTGGGAGGGTTTGCAGATACGCAGTATTTT
CASQVLGGFADTQYF
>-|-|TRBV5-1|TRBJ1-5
TGCGCCAGCAGCTTGGGTGCGGAAAATCAGCCCCAGCATTTT
CASSLGAENQPQHF
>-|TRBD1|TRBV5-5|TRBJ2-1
TGTGCCAGCAGCTCCGGGACAGGCTACTCCTACAATGAGCAGTTCTTC
CASSSGTGYSYNEQFF
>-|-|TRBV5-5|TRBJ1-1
TGTGCCAGCAGCCGAGGACTCTGGGGAACTGAAGCTTTCTTT
CASSRGLWGTEAFF
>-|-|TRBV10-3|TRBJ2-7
TGTGCCATCAAGAAGGGGGAGGGGGCCTACGAGCAGTACTTC
CAIKKGEGAYEQYF
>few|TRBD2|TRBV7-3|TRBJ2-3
TGTGCCAGCTCCAGGGCGGGGGGGCAGACAGATACGCAGTATTTT
CASSRAGGQTDTQYF
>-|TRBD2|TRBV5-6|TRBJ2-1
TGTGCCAGCATCGCGGACGGGGGGGCGTTCAACAATGAGCAGTTCTTC
CASIADGGAFNNEQFF
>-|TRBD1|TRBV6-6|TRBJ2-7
TGTGCCAGCAGTCTGGACAGGGGAAGGGACGAGCAGTACTTC
CASSLDRGRDEQYF
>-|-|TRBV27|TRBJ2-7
TGTGCCAGCAGTTTATCGGCTAGCGCGACCTACGAGCAGTACTTC
CASSLSASATYEQYF
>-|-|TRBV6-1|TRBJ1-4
TGTGCCAGCAGTGAAGTTCGGGGGAAGGGGAATGAAAAACTGTTTTTT
CASSEVRGKGNEKLFF
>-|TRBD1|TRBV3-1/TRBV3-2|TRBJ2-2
TGTGCCAGCAGACGACAGGGGAACACCGGGGAGCTGTTTTTT
CASRRQGNTGELFF
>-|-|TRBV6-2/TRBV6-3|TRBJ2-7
TGTGCCAGCAGCACCAAGCCCCGACAGGCTGGTGGCGAGCAGTACTTC
CASSTKPRQAGGEQYF
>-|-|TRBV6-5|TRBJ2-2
TGTGCCAGCAGCTCAGACACCGGGGAGCTGTTTTTT
CASSSDTGELFF
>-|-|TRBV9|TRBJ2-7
TGTGCCAGCAGCGTGCAACGATTCCCCGGTTCCTACGAGCAGTACTTC
CASSVQRFPGSYEQYF